This T cell receptor (beta chain) was recorded in a study of T-cell memory formation after mild COVID-19. Across the whole study: Largely, the TCR clusters proved donor specific. Study-wide findings and caveats: A second wave expanding day 15 to 37 was CD4+-biased; contracting clones were balanced.

In regard to this clonotype: Its antigen is undetermined.

Germline V CDR1 and CDR2: SGHTA, FQGTGA. V lost 2 bases and J lost 6; bases outside the gene matches: 6. The CDR3 contains 15 residues. TCRdb re-analysed the 5' RACE reads in MiXCR, keeping a single row per CDR3 protein. The sample consists of more than 85,000 distinct CDR3 sequences, 11% of them appearing once. V and J are TRBV7-3 and TRBJ2-1; 8 bases are shared with TRBD1. The sequence was obtained from a man aged 18 to 35 who had mild COVID-19 (a few samples of this study predate the infection). Cell type and time point are not known. Sequencing was performed on PBMCs or a T cell subset sorted from them (not recorded which). The CDR3 DNA follows: TGTGCCAGCAGCTTACAGGGGGCATGGGCCAATGAGCAGTTCTTC. It translates to CASSLQGAWANEQFF.